This TCR beta chain was identified in a study of a mutant IDH1 vaccine in newly diagnosed glioma. Turning to the study itself: Previous treatment comprised radiotherapy, temozolomide, or both, mostly both.

With respect to this clone: Its antigen is not known.

The time point here: week 47, end of study. Every vaccination contained 300 ug of the mutant IDH1 20-mer peptide and was paired with topical imiquimod. Measured with immunoSEQ multiplex PCR; TCRdb has only the in-frame clones, and not every one. The table lists roughly 32,000 clones, around nine tenths of them singletons. Sequenced material: PBMCs, taken from a glioma patient whose treatment included an IDH1 peptide vaccine. The sequence was obtained from a woman between 25 and 40 years old with glioma.

DNA of the CDR3: TGTGCCAGTCCTAACGTGCGGGTCCATGGCTACACCTTC. Translation gives CASPNVRVHGYTF. The chain employs TRBV6-4 and TRBJ1-2, with no clear D. This CDR3 contains 13 residues. The ends were cut back, 9 bases at V and 6 bases at J, with 17 bases in the middle. Germline-derived CDR1 and CDR2 are MRHNA and SNTAGT.